This T cell receptor beta chain appears in the sequencing data of a study of response to subunit inactivated influenza vaccine. In regard to this clonotype: Its antigen is still unknown.

Overall study findings and caveats: The authors suggested that few new T cells are recruited per seasonal influenza vaccination.

One entry per CDR3 protein, called by TCRdb with MiXCR from the RT-PCR reads. The sample shows about 700,000 distinct CDR3 sequences, 11% to 15% of them seen only once. The sample in question was PBMCs from blood, obtained about 14 days before vaccination. This sequence originates from a man aged 50 to 59 who received an inactivated influenza vaccine.

CDR3 coding DNA: TGTGCCAGCAGCCTCAGGCTAGTCCTGCACACCGGGGAGCTGTTTTTT. Residues: CASSLRLVLHTGELFF. This chain uses TRBV28 with TRBJ2-2; no definite D call. This CDR3 contains 16 residues. The germline CDR1 and CDR2 sequences are MDHEN and SYDVKM. The V gene lost 6 bases and the J gene lost 3 bases, with 17 bases spanning the gap.